The source of this T cell receptor beta chain is a study of PD-1 blockade in mismatch repair-deficient tumors. Germline CDR1 reads SGHDN; CDR2 reads FVKESK. The V gene lost 2 bases and the J gene lost 3 bases, with 7 bases spanning the gap. The CDR3 contains 13 residues. Study findings and constraints: After pembrolizumab, tumor-resident clones rose rapidly, then generally contracted before radiologic responses.

This table comes from immunoSEQ multiplex PCR, and its TCRdb copy is limited to in-frame clones, with some not included. The sample contains about 34,000 clones, more than 70% of which appear only once. Points on this clone: What it binds is not known.

V usage is TRBV14 and J usage is TRBJ1-2, with D possibly matching TRBD1 (6 bases). This TCR was sampled from an adult with mismatch repair-deficient cancer. Sequenced here: PBMCs, sampled less than 7 weeks after starting pembrolizumab. CDR3 bases: TGTGCCAGCAGCCAACAGGGGTACTATGGCTACACCTTC. This encodes CASSQQGYYGYTF.